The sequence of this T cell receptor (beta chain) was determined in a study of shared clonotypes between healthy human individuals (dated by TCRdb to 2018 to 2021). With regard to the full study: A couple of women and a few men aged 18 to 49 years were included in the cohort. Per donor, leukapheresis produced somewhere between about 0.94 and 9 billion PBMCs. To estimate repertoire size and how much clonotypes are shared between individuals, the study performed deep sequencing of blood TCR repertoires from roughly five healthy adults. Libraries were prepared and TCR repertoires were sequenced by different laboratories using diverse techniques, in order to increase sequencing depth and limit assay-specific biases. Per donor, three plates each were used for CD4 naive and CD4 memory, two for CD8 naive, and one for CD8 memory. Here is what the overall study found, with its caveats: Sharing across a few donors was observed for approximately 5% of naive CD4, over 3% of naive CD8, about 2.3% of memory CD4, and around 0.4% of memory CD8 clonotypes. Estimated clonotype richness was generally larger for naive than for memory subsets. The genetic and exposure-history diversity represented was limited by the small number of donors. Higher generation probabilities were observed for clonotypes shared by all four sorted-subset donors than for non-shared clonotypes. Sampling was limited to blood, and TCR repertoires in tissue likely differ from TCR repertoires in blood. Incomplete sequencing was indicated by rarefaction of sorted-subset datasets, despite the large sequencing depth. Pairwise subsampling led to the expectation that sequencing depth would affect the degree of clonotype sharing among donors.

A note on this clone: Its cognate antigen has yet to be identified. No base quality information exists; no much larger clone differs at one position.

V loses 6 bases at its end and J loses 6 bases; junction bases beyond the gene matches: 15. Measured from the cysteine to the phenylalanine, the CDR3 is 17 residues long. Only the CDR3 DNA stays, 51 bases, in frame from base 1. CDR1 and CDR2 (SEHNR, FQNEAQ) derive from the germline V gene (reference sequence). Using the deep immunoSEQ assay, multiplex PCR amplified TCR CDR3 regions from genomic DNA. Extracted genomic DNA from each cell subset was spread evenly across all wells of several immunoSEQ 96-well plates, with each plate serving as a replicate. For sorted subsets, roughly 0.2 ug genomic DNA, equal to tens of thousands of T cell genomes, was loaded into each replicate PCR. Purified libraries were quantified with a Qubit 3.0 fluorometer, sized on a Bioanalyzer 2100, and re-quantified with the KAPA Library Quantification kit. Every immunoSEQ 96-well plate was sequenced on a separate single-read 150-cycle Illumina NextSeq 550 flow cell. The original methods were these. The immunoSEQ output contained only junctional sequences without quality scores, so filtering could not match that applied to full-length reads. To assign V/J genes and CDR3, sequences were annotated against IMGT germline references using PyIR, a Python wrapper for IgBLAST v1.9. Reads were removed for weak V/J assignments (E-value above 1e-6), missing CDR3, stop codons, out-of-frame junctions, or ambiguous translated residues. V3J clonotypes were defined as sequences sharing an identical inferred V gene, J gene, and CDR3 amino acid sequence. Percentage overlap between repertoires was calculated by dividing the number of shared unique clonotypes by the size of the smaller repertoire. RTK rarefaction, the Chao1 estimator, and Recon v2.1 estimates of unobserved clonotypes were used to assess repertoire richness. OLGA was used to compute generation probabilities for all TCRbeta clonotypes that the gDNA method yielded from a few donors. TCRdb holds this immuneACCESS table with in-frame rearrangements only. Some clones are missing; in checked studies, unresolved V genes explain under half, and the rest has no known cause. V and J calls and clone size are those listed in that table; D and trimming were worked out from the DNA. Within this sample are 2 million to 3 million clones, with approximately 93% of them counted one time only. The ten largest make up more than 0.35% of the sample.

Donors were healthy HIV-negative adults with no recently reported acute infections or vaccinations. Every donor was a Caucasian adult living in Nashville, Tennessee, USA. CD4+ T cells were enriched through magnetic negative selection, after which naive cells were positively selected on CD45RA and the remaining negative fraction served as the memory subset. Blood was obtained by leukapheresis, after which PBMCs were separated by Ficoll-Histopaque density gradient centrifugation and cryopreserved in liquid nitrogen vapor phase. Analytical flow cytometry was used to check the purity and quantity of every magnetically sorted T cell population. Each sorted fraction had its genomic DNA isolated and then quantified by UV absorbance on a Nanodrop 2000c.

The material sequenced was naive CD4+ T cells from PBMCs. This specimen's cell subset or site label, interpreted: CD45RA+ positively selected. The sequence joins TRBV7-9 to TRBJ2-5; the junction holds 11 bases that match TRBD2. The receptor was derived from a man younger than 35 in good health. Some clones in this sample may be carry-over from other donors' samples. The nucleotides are TGTGCCAGCAGTTTTGTGGGGACTAGCGGACCTTTGAAGACCCAGTACTTC. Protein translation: CASSFVGTSGPLKTQYF.